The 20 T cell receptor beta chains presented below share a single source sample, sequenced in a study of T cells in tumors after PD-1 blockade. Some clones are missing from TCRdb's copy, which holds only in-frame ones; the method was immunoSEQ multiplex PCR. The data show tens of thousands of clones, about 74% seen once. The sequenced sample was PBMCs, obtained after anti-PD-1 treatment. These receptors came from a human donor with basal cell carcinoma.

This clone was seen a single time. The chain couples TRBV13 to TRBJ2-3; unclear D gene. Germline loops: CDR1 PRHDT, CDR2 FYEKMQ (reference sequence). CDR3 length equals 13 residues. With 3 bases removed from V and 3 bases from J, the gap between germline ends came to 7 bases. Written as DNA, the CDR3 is TGTGCCAGCAGCTTTTTAATGACAGATACGCAGTATTTT. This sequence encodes CASSFLMTDTQYF.

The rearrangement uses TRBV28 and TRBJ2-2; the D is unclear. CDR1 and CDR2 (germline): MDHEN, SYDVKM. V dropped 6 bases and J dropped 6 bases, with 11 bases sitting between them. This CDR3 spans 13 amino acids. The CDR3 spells CASRSPSAGELFF. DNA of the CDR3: TGTGCCAGCAGATCCCCGAGCGCCGGGGAGCTGTTTTTT. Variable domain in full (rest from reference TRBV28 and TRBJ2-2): DVKVTQSSRYLVKRTGEKVFLECVQDMDHENMFWYRQDPGLGLRLIYFSYDVKMKEKGDIPEGYSVSREKKERFSLILESASTNQTSMYLCASRSPSAGELFFGEGSRLTVL.

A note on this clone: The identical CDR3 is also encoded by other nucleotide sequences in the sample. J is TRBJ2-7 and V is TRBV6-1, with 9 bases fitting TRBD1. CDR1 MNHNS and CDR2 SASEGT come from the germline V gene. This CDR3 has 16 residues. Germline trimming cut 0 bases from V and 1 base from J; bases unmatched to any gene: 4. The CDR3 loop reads CASSEAGGQGSYEQYF. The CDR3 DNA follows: TGTGCCAGCAGTGAAGCGGGGGGACAGGGATCCTACGAGCAGTACTTC.

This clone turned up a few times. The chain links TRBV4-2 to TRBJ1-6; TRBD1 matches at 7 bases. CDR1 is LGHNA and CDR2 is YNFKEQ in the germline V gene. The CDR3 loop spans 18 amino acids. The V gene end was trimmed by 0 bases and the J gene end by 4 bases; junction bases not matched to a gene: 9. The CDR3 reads CASSQEGNRGKYNSPLHF. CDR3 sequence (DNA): TGTGCCAGCAGCCAAGAAGGCAACAGGGGCAAGTATAATTCACCCCTCCACTTT.

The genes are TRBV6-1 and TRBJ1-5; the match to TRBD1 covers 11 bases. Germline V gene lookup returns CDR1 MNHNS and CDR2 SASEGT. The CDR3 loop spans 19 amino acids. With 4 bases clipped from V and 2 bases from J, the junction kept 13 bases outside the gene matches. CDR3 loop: CASSGGAGTGGKGNQPQHF. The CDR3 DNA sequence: TGTGCCAGCAGTGGGGGAGCCGGGACAGGGGGTAAGGGCAATCAGCCCCAGCATTTT.

For the CDR3, the DNA is TGTGCCAGCAGCCGACAAACCGGGACACCCCAAGAGACCCAGTACTTC. This sequence encodes CASSRQTGTPQETQYF. The rearrangement links TRBV3-1 (or the pseudogene TRBV3-2) to TRBJ2-5; maybe TRBD1 (6 bases). The CDR3 runs to 16 residues. V lost 4 bases, J lost 1 base, and 16 bases lay in between. Germline V lookup: CDR1 LGHDT, CDR2 YNNKEL (reference sequence).

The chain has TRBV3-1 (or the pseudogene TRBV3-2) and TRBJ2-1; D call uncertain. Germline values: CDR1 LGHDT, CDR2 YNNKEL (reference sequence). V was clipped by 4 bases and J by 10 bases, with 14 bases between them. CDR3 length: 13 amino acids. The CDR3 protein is CASSPDIYGEQFF. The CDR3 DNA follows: TGTGCCAGCAGCCCCGACATATACGGCGAGCAGTTCTTC.

The CDR3 coding sequence is TGTGCCAGTAGTGTACAGGGGGCAAACACTGAAGCTTTCTTT. It yields the protein CASSVQGANTEAFF. The genes are TRBV19 and TRBJ1-1; 9 positions agree with TRBD1. V lost 5 bases to trimming and J lost 2 bases; unmatched junction nucleotides: 3. The germline CDR1 and CDR2 sequences are LNHDA and SQIVND (reference sequence). This CDR3 spans 14 amino acids.

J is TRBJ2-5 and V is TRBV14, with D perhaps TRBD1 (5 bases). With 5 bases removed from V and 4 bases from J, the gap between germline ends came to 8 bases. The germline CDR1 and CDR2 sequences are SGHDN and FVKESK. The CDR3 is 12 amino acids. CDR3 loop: CASSTTVETQYF. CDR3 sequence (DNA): TGTGCCAGCAGCACGACAGTAGAGACCCAGTACTTC.

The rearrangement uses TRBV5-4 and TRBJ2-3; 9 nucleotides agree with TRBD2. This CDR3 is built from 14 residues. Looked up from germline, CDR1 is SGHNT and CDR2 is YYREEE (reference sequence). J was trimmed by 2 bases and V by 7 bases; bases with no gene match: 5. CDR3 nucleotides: TGTGCCAGCGCTAGCGGGGCGAACACAGATACGCAGTATTTT. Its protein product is CASASGANTDTQYF.

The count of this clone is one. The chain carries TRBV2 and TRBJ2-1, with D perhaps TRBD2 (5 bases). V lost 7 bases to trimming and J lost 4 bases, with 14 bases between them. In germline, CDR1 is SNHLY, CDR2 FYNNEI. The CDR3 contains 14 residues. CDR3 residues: CASNLGESYNEQFF. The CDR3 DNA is TGTGCCAGCAATTTGGGAGAATCTTACAATGAGCAGTTCTTC.

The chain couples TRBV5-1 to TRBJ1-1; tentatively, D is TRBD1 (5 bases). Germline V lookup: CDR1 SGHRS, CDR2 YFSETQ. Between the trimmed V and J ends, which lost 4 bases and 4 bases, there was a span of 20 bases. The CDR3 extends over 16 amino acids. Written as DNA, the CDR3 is TGCGCCAGCAGCCTGAGACAGTCAGGAGGTTCCACTGAAGCTTTCTTT. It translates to CASSLRQSGGSTEAFF. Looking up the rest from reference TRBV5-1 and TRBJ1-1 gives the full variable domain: KAGVTQTPRYLIKTRGQQVTLSCSPISGHRSVSWYQQTPGQGLQFLFEYFSETQRNKGNFPGRFSGRQFSNSRSEMNVSTLELGDSALYLCASSLRQSGGSTEAFFGQGTRLTVV.

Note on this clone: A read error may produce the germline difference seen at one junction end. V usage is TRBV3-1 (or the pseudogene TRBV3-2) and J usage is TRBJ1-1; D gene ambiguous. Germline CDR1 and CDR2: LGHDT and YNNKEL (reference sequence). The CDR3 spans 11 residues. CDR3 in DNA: TGTGCCAGCAGCCACTACACTGAAGTTTTCTTT. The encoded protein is CASSHYTEVFF.

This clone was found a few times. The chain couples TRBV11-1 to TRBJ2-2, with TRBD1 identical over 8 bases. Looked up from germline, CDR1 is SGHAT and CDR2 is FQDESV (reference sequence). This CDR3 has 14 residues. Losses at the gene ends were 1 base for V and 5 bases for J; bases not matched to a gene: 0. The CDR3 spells CASSLGQGTGELFF. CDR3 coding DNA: TGTGCCAGCAGCTTAGGACAGGGGACCGGGGAGCTGTTTTTT.

CDR3 loop: CATSDSYQGTTDTQYF. In DNA, the CDR3 is TGTGCCACCAGTGACTCCTATCAGGGGACGACAGATACGCAGTATTTT. The rearrangement uses TRBV24-1 and TRBJ2-3; perhaps TRBD1 as D (6 bases). Trimming shortened V by 4 bases and J by 3 bases, and 16 bases separated the two germline ends. Germline lookup yields CDR1 KGHDR and CDR2 SFDVKD. The CDR3 has 16 amino acids.

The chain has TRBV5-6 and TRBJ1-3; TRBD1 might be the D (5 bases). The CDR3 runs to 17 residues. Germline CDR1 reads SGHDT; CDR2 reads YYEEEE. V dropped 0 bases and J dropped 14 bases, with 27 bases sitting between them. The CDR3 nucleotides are TGTGCCAGCAGCTTGGGAGGTCAGGGACCCGCTCCAGGCTCCGTATATTTT. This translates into CASSLGGQGPAPGSVYF.

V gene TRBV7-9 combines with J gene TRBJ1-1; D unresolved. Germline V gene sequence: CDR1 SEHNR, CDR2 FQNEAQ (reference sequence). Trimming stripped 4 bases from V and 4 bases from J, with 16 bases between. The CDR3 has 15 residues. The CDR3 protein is CASSSRSRAATEAFF. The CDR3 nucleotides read TGTGCCAGCAGCTCTCGATCAAGGGCGGCCACTGAAGCTTTCTTT.

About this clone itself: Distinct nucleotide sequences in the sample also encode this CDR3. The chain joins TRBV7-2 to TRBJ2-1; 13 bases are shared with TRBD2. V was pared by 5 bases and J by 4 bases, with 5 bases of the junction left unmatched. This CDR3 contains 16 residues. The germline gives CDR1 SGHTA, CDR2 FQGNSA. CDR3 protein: CASSLTSGGAYNEQFF. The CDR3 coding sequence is TGTGCCAGCAGCCTTACTAGCGGGGGGGCATACAATGAGCAGTTCTTC. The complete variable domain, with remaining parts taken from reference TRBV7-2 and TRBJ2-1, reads GAGVSQSPSNKVTEKGKDVELRCDPISGHTALYWYRQSLGQGLEFLIYFQGNSAPDKSGLPSDRFSAERTGGSVSTLTIQRTQQEDSAVYLCASSLTSGGAYNEQFFGPGTRLTVL.

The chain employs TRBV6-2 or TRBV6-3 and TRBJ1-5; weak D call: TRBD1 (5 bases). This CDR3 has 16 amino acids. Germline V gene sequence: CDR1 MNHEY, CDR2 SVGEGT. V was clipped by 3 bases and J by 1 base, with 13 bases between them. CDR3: CASSYPQGSSNQPQHF. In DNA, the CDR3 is TGTGCCAGCAGTTATCCCCAGGGTTCAAGCAATCAGCCCCAGCATTTT.

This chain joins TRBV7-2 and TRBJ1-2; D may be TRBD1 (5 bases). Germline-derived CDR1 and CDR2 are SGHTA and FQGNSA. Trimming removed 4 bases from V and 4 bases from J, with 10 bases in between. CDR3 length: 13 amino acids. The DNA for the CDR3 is TGTGCCAGCAGCTACAGACAGTTCTATGGCTACACCTTC. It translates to CASSYRQFYGYTF.